The 5 T cell receptor beta chains in this list originate from one sample, sequenced in a study of cytomegalovirus exposure and HLA in healthy donors. PCR used 60 Vbeta primers and 13 Jbeta primers. TCRdb's table, derived via immunoSEQ multiplex PCR, lists solely in-frame clones and lacks some. The repertoire consists of 150,000 or so clones, with under 80% occurring once and the leading ten covering under 2.5%. What was sequenced was PBMCs. The origin of the receptors is a man aged 25 to 45 in good health and CMV-seronegative.

This clone was seen just once. This chain connects TRBV7-9 to TRBJ2-7, with D maybe TRBD2 (6 bases). Trimming took 2 bases from V and 0 from J, leaving 14 bases between them. The CDR3 sequence is 16 residues long. Per the germline V gene, CDR1 is SEHNR and CDR2 is FQNEAQ (reference sequence). DNA for the CDR3: TGTGCCAGCAGCTTATCAAGCGGGCTGAGCTCCTACGAGCAGTACTTC. It encodes CASSLSSGLSSYEQYF.

Regarding this clone: This same CDR3 is encoded by further DNA sequences in the sample. The V gene is TRBV5-4, the J gene TRBJ2-7; 10 nucleotides match TRBD1. The CDR3 is 14 amino acids. Germline V lookup: CDR1 SGHNT, CDR2 YYREEE (reference sequence). V lost 0 bases, J lost 4 bases, and 1 base stayed unmatched. As DNA, the CDR3 is TGTGCCAGCAGCTTGGGACAGGGGGCATACGAGCAGTACTTC. Its protein is CASSLGQGAYEQYF.

This clone was detected only a few times. The chain uses TRBV5-1 and TRBJ1-1; D might be TRBD1 (6 bases). The CDR3 sequence is 14 residues long. The V end lost 4 bases, the J end lost 1 base, and 11 bases lay between the germline ends. Germline loops: CDR1 SGHRS, CDR2 YFSETQ. CDR3 in DNA: TGCGCCAGCAGCGAGGGACACAGGAACACTGAAGCTTTCTTT. Its protein product is CASSEGHRNTEAFF.

The chain has TRBV28 and TRBJ2-2; 12 bases are shared with TRBD2. Germline V gene data show CDR1 as MDHEN and CDR2 as SYDVKM. V gave up 4 bases and J gave up 0 bases; unmatched junction bases: 3. The CDR3 has 17 amino acids. The DNA for the CDR3 is TGTGCCAGCAGTTACCCTAGCGGGGGGGCGAACACCGGGGAGCTGTTTTTT. Translation gives CASSYPSGGANTGELFF.

The genes are TRBV9 and TRBJ2-7; 11 bases agree with TRBD1. This CDR3 contains 17 residues. The V segment lost 4 bases and the J segment 0 bases; nucleotides outside the gene matches: 9. The V gene's germline CDR1 is SGDLS and CDR2 YYNGEE. The CDR3 is CASSFSAGTGGSYEQYF. Here the CDR3 DNA reads TGTGCCAGCAGCTTTAGCGCCGGGACAGGGGGCTCCTACGAGCAGTACTTC.